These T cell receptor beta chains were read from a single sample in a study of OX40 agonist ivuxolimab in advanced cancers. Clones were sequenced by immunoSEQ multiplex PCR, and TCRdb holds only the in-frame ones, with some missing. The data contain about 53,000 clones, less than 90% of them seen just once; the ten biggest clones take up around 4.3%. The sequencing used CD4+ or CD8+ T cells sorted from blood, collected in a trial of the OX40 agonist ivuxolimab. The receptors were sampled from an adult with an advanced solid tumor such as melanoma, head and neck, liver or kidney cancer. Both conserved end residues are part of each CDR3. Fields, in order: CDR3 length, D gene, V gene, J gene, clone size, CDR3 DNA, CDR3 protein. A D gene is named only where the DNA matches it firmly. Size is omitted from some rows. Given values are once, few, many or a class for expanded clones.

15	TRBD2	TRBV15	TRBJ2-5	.	TGTGCCACCAGCAGAGATCCGGGGGGCCAAGAGACCCAGTACTTC	CATSRDPGGQETQYF
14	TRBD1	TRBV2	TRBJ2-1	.	TGTGCCAAGGCATCCGGGACAGGGGGGGGTGAGCAGTTCTTC	CAKASGTGGGEQFF
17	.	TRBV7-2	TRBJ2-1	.	TGTGCCAGCAGCTTAGCACCTCCGGTACAGACTTACAATGAGCAGTTCTTC	CASSLAPPVQTYNEQFF
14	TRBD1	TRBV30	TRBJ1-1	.	TGTGCCTGGAGCCCCGGGACAGAGAACACTGAAGCTTTCTTT	CAWSPGTENTEAFF
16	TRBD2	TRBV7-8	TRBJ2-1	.	TGTGCCAGCAGCTTTACTGGCGGGAGGACCTACAATGAGCAGTTCTTC	CASSFTGGRTYNEQFF
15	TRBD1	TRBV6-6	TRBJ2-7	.	TGTGCCAGCAGTTACTCAGCAGGGGGCGACTACGAGCAGTACTTC	CASSYSAGGDYEQYF
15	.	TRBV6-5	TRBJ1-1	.	TGTGCCAGCAGTTATTCGGACAGTCTGGACACTGAAGCTTTCTTT	CASSYSDSLDTEAFF
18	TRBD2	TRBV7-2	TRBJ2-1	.	TGTGCCAGCAGCTTAGGCCCCCCTAGCGGGAGGGTAGGCAATGAGCAGTTCTTC	CASSLGPPSGRVGNEQFF
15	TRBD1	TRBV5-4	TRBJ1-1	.	TGTGCCAGCAGCAACCGACAGGGCCTGAACACTGAAGCTTTCTTT	CASSNRQGLNTEAFF
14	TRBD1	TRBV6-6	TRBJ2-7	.	TGTGCCAGCAGTACTATGACAGGGTCCTACGAGCAGTACTTC	CASSTMTGSYEQYF
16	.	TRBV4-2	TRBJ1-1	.	TGTGCCAGCAGCCTACCGGAAAGAGGGGAGAACACTGAAGCTTTCTTT	CASSLPERGENTEAFF
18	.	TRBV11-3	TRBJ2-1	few	TGTGCCAGCAGCCCCAACCAACTACAGGGCCCCCCCTACAATGAGCAGTTCTTC	CASSPNQLQGPPYNEQFF
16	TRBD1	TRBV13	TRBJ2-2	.	TGTGCCAGCAGCCAGGACAGGTTCCCGAACACCGGGGAGCTGTTTTTT	CASSQDRFPNTGELFF
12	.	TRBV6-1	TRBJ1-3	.	TGTGCCAGCAGTGAATACGGGAACACCATATATTTT	CASSEYGNTIYF
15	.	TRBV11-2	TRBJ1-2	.	TGTGCCAGCAGCCCTCCCTGGCAGGACGCCTGGGGCTACACCTTC	CASSPPWQDAWGYTF
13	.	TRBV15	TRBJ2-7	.	TGTGCCACCAGCAGAGATCGCGGTCACGAGCAGTACTTC	CATSRDRGHEQYF
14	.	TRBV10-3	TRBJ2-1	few	TGTGCCATCAGTACTCCTAGGACACACAATGAGCAGTTCTTC	CAISTPRTHNEQFF
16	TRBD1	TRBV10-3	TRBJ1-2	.	TGTGCCATCAGAAAAACCCAGGGGGCGCAGGACTATGGCTACACCTTC	CAIRKTQGAQDYGYTF
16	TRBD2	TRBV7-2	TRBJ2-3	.	TGTGCCAGCAGCTTGCGAATAGCGGGAGGTTGGAATACGCAGTATTTT	CASSLRIAGGWNTQYF
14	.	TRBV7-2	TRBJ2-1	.	TGTGCCAGCAGCGGTGCGTACGTCGGGAATGAGCAGTTCTTC	CASSGAYVGNEQFF
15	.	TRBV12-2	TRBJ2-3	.	TGTGCAAGTCGCTATGGGCAGGGGGAAACAGATACGCAGTATTTT	CASRYGQGETDTQYF
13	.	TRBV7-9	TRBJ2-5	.	TGTGCCAGCACCATCACGGGGAAAGAGACCCAGTACTTC	CASTITGKETQYF
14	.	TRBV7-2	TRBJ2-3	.	TGTGCCAGCAGCTTTGGGTCGGGAGAGGATACGCAGTATTTT	CASSFGSGEDTQYF
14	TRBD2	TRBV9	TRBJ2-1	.	TGTGCCAGCAGCATAGCGGGAGTGGGTAATGAGCAGTTCTTC	CASSIAGVGNEQFF
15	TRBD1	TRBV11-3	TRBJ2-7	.	TGTGCCAGCAGTATAGGTAGGGACAGGGTGCACGAGCAGTACTTC	CASSIGRDRVHEQYF
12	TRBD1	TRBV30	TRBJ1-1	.	TGTGCCTGGGGGGACAGGGCGACTGAAGCTTTCTTT	CAWGDRATEAFF
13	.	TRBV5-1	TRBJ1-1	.	TGCGCCAGCAGCTTGGACAGAGCCACTGAAGCTTTCTTT	CASSLDRATEAFF
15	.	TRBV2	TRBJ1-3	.	TGTGCCAGCAGTCCCCAGGCAGGAGCGGGAAACACCATATATTTT	CASSPQAGAGNTIYF
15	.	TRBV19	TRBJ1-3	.	TGTGCCAGTAGTATAGCCCCGGTATCTGGAAACACCATATATTTT	CASSIAPVSGNTIYF
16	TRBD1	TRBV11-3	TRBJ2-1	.	TGTGCCAGCAGCAGCTGGGACAGGGGGCCTTACAATGAGCAGTTCTTC	CASSSWDRGPYNEQFF
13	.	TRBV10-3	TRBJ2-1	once	TGTGCCATCAGTGAGGGACAGAACAATGAGCAGTTCTTC	CAISEGQNNEQFF
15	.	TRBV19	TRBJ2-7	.	TGTGCCAGTAGTCCGTCGGGACTGAGGTCCTACGAGCAGTACTTC	CASSPSGLRSYEQYF
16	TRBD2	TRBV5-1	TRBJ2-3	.	TGCGCCAGCAGAGAGGTTCTAGCGGGAGCGGTAGATACGCAGTATTTT	CASREVLAGAVDTQYF
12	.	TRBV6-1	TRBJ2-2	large	TGTGCCAGCAGCAGGACTACCGGGGAGCTGTTTTTT	CASSRTTGELFF
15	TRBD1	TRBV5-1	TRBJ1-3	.	TGCGCCAGCAGCAGAGGGACAGGCAGCTCAAACACCATATATTTT	CASSRGTGSSNTIYF
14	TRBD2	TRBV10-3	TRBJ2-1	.	TGTGCCATCAAAGGGGCGGGAGACTACAATGAGCAGTTCTTC	CAIKGAGDYNEQFF
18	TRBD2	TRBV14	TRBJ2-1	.	TGTGCCAGCAGCCAAGATACAGTGACTAGCGGGAGGTCGAATGAGCAGTTCTTC	CASSQDTVTSGRSNEQFF
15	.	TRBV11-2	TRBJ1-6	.	TGTGCCAGCAGCTCAGCTGGGTCCCCAAATTCACCCCTCCACTTT	CASSSAGSPNSPLHF
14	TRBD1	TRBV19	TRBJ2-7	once	TGTGCCAGTAGCATCCCGGGACAGCCCTACGAGCAGTACTTC	CASSIPGQPYEQYF
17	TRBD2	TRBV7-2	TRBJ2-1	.	TGTGCCAGCAGCTCATCCGGGACTAGCGGGAGGATCAATGAGCAGTTCTTC	CASSSSGTSGRINEQFF